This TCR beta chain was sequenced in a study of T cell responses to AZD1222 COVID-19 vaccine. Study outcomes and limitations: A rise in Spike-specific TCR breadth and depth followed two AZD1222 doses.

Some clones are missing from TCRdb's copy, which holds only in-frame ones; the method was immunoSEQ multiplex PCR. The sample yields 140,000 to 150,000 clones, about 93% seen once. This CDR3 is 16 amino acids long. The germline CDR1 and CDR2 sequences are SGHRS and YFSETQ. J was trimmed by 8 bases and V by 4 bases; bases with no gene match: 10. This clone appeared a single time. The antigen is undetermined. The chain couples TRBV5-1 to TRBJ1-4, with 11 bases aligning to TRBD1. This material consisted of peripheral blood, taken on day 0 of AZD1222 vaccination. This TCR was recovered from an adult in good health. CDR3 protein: CASSPGQGAKREKLFF. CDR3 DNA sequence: TGCGCCAGCAGCCCCGGACAGGGGGCTAAAAGAGAAAAACTGTTTTTT.